A selection of T cell receptor beta chains follows, all from one sample in a study of OX40 agonist ivuxolimab in advanced cancers. Assay used: immunoSEQ multiplex PCR; TCRdb lists only in-frame clones, some missing. This table has tens of thousands of clones, roughly 83% appearing once. This specimen was CD4+ or CD8+ T cells sorted from blood, taken in a trial of the OX40 agonist ivuxolimab. The source of these receptors is an adult with an advanced solid tumor such as melanoma, head and neck, liver or kidney cancer. Both conserved end residues are part of each CDR3. Fields, in order: clone size, D gene, J gene, V gene, CDR3 protein, CDR3 DNA. A D gene is named only where the DNA matches it firmly. Clone size, where shown, is once, few, many, or a class for clones that have expanded.

clone size: few
D gene: .
J gene: TRBJ1-6
V gene: TRBV30
CDR3 protein: CAWTLAGSSYNSPLHF
CDR3 DNA: TGTGCCTGGACTCTCGCAGGGAGCTCCTATAATTCACCCCTCCACTTT

clone size: once
D gene: TRBD2
J gene: TRBJ2-3
V gene: TRBV5-1
CDR3 protein: CASSLAQGGKPDTQYF
CDR3 DNA: TGCGCCAGCAGCTTGGCCCAGGGAGGGAAACCAGATACGCAGTATTTT

clone size: .
D gene: .
J gene: TRBJ2-2
V gene: TRBV6-5
CDR3 protein: CASSWTQSQGAGELFF
CDR3 DNA: TGTGCCAGCAGTTGGACCCAGAGCCAGGGCGCCGGGGAGCTGTTTTTT

clone size: .
D gene: .
J gene: TRBJ2-6
V gene: TRBV18
CDR3 protein: CASSPRLTSGANVLTF
CDR3 DNA: TGTGCCAGCTCACCCAGACTGACCTCTGGGGCCAACGTCCTGACTTTC

clone size: .
D gene: .
J gene: TRBJ2-1
V gene: TRBV14
CDR3 protein: CASSQSYDEQFF
CDR3 DNA: TGTGCCAGCAGCCAATCGTACGATGAGCAGTTCTTC

clone size: .
D gene: TRBD1
J gene: TRBJ1-5
V gene: TRBV30
CDR3 protein: CAWSVTGDQPQHF
CDR3 DNA: TGTGCCTGGAGTGTGACAGGGGATCAGCCCCAGCATTTT

clone size: few
D gene: .
J gene: TRBJ2-7
V gene: TRBV18
CDR3 protein: CASSPLPGTEQYF
CDR3 DNA: TGTGCCAGCTCACCGCTCCCAGGGACCGAGCAGTACTTC

clone size: once
D gene: .
J gene: TRBJ1-5
V gene: TRBV27
CDR3 protein: CASSFRRDNRNQPQHF
CDR3 DNA: TGTGCCAGCAGTTTCCGCCGGGACAACCGCAATCAGCCCCAGCATTTT

clone size: .
D gene: TRBD1
J gene: TRBJ1-2
V gene: TRBV28
CDR3 protein: CASSLRDRVDYGYTF
CDR3 DNA: TGTGCCAGCAGTTTAAGGGACAGGGTAGACTATGGCTACACCTTC

clone size: .
D gene: .
J gene: TRBJ2-2
V gene: TRBV4-1
CDR3 protein: CASSLRDGELFF
CDR3 DNA: TGCGCCAGCAGCCTCAGGGACGGGGAGCTGTTTTTT

clone size: .
D gene: TRBD2
J gene: TRBJ2-3
V gene: TRBV4-3
CDR3 protein: CASSQETSGGATDTQYF
CDR3 DNA: TGCGCCAGCAGCCAAGAGACTAGCGGGGGAGCCACAGATACGCAGTATTTT

clone size: once
D gene: TRBD1
J gene: TRBJ2-2
V gene: TRBV5-1
CDR3 protein: CASSLVPGTGVGELFF
CDR3 DNA: TGCGCCAGCAGCTTGGTCCCCGGGACAGGGGTCGGGGAGCTGTTTTTT

clone size: .
D gene: .
J gene: TRBJ1-1
V gene: TRBV19
CDR3 protein: CASSPSPEGTEAFF
CDR3 DNA: TGTGCCAGTAGTCCCAGCCCTGAAGGGACTGAAGCTTTCTTT

clone size: .
D gene: TRBD2
J gene: TRBJ2-3
V gene: TRBV2
CDR3 protein: CASSGGGRTDTQYF
CDR3 DNA: TGTGCCAGCAGTGGCGGGGGGCGGACAGATACGCAGTATTTT

clone size: .
D gene: .
J gene: TRBJ2-5
V gene: TRBV7-3
CDR3 protein: CASSPEGQETQYF
CDR3 DNA: TGTGCCAGCAGTCCCGAGGGGCAAGAGACCCAGTACTTC

clone size: .
D gene: .
J gene: TRBJ1-1
V gene: TRBV4-2
CDR3 protein: CASSQGPGVGTEAFF
CDR3 DNA: TGTGCCAGCAGCCAAGGCCCAGGGGTGGGCACTGAAGCTTTCTTT

clone size: .
D gene: .
J gene: TRBJ2-7
V gene: TRBV5-4
CDR3 protein: CASSRRDEGYEQYF
CDR3 DNA: TGTGCCAGCAGCCGCAGGGATGAGGGCTACGAGCAGTACTTC

clone size: .
D gene: .
J gene: TRBJ2-7
V gene: TRBV5-4
CDR3 protein: CASSAGGGRSYEQYF
CDR3 DNA: TGTGCCAGCAGCGCTGGCGGGGGCCGCTCCTACGAGCAGTACTTC

clone size: .
D gene: TRBD1
J gene: TRBJ2-1
V gene: TRBV6-5
CDR3 protein: CASSYGQGAGGEQFF
CDR3 DNA: TGTGCCAGCAGTTACGGACAGGGGGCGGGCGGTGAGCAGTTCTTC

clone size: .
D gene: .
J gene: TRBJ2-5
V gene: TRBV7-2
CDR3 protein: CASSYGPSGQETQYF
CDR3 DNA: TGTGCCAGCAGCTACGGACCCTCGGGGCAAGAGACCCAGTACTTC

clone size: .
D gene: TRBD1
J gene: TRBJ1-1
V gene: TRBV19
CDR3 protein: CASSSTGQTEAFF
CDR3 DNA: TGTGCCAGTAGTTCGACAGGGCAAACTGAAGCTTTCTTT

clone size: .
D gene: .
J gene: TRBJ2-6
V gene: TRBV2
CDR3 protein: CASSDGEPGANVLTF
CDR3 DNA: TGTGCCAGCAGCGACGGAGAGCCTGGGGCCAACGTCCTGACTTTC

clone size: once
D gene: .
J gene: TRBJ1-2
V gene: TRBV18
CDR3 protein: CASSPSPTVREDGYTF
CDR3 DNA: TGTGCCAGCTCACCTTCCCCTACAGTTCGGGAGGATGGCTACACCTTC

clone size: .
D gene: .
J gene: TRBJ1-6
V gene: TRBV9
CDR3 protein: CASSVATDGSPLHF
CDR3 DNA: TGTGCCAGCAGCGTAGCTACAGACGGTTCACCCCTCCACTTT

clone size: .
D gene: .
J gene: TRBJ1-2
V gene: TRBV29-1
CDR3 protein: CSYMEGLEVRF
CDR3 DNA: TGCAGCTACATGGAAGGTTTGGAGGTGCGATTC

clone size: .
D gene: .
J gene: TRBJ2-7
V gene: TRBV27
CDR3 protein: CASSSMGAYEQYF
CDR3 DNA: TGTGCCAGCAGTTCCATGGGGGCCTACGAGCAGTACTTC

clone size: once
D gene: TRBD2
J gene: TRBJ2-3
V gene: TRBV11-1
CDR3 protein: CASSYRRRLAGAPDTQYF
CDR3 DNA: TGTGCCAGCAGCTACCGAAGACGGCTAGCGGGGGCTCCCGATACGCAGTATTTT

clone size: .
D gene: TRBD1
J gene: TRBJ2-1
V gene: TRBV4-2
CDR3 protein: CASSHSRGNEQFF
CDR3 DNA: TGTGCCAGCAGCCACAGCAGGGGGAATGAGCAGTTCTTC

clone size: .
D gene: .
J gene: TRBJ1-5
V gene: TRBV27
CDR3 protein: CASSFLVGQPQHF
CDR3 DNA: TGTGCCAGCAGTTTTTTGGTAGGTCAGCCCCAGCATTTT

clone size: once
D gene: .
J gene: TRBJ2-7
V gene: TRBV2
CDR3 protein: CASSERDIPYEQYF
CDR3 DNA: TGTGCCAGCAGTGAAAGGGACATACCCTACGAGCAGTACTTC

clone size: .
D gene: .
J gene: TRBJ2-7
V gene: TRBV7-8
CDR3 protein: CASSPLGGTSHEQYF
CDR3 DNA: TGTGCCAGCAGCCCCCTGGGCGGGACTTCCCACGAGCAGTACTTC

clone size: once
D gene: .
J gene: TRBJ1-3
V gene: TRBV27
CDR3 protein: CASSSRINSGNTIYF
CDR3 DNA: TGTGCCAGCAGTTCACGTATAAACTCTGGAAACACCATATATTTT

clone size: .
D gene: .
J gene: TRBJ2-5
V gene: TRBV4-3
CDR3 protein: CASSQDLPPGGRETQYF
CDR3 DNA: TGCGCCAGCAGCCAAGATCTACCCCCAGGGGGGCGAGAGACCCAGTACTTC

clone size: .
D gene: .
J gene: TRBJ2-5
V gene: TRBV2
CDR3 protein: CASKGDPWEETQYF
CDR3 DNA: TGTGCCAGCAAAGGTGACCCCTGGGAAGAGACCCAGTACTTC

clone size: .
D gene: TRBD2
J gene: TRBJ2-1
V gene: TRBV2
CDR3 protein: CASSERTSGGPNEQFF
CDR3 DNA: TGTGCCAGCAGTGAAAGGACTAGCGGGGGGCCCAATGAGCAGTTCTTC

clone size: .
D gene: .
J gene: TRBJ2-2
V gene: TRBV5-8
CDR3 protein: CASSPWGNTGELFF
CDR3 DNA: TGTGCCAGCAGCCCCTGGGGGAACACCGGGGAGCTGTTTTTT

clone size: .
D gene: .
J gene: TRBJ1-1
V gene: TRBV10-3
CDR3 protein: CAISESKAGNTEAFF
CDR3 DNA: TGTGCCATCAGTGAGTCGAAAGCCGGGAACACTGAAGCTTTCTTT

clone size: few
D gene: .
J gene: TRBJ1-4
V gene: TRBV5-1
CDR3 protein: CASSHGTGNEKLFF
CDR3 DNA: TGCGCCAGCAGCCATGGGACTGGGAATGAAAAACTGTTTTTT

clone size: .
D gene: .
J gene: TRBJ1-2
V gene: TRBV6-1
CDR3 protein: CASSELVRGYGYTF
CDR3 DNA: TGTGCCAGCAGTGAATTGGTGAGAGGCTATGGCTACACCTTC

clone size: .
D gene: .
J gene: TRBJ2-1
V gene: TRBV28
CDR3 protein: CASSYDGTQFLEQFF
CDR3 DNA: TGTGCCAGCAGTTACGACGGGACTCAATTTCTTGAGCAGTTCTTC

clone size: .
D gene: .
J gene: TRBJ1-6
V gene: TRBV2
CDR3 protein: CASKEGDNSPLHF
CDR3 DNA: TGTGCCAGCAAGGAGGGAGATAATTCACCCCTCCACTTT

clone size: .
D gene: .
J gene: TRBJ1-4
V gene: TRBV5-6
CDR3 protein: CASSLDSYNEKLFF
CDR3 DNA: TGTGCCAGCAGCCTGGACTCCTATAATGAAAAACTGTTTTTT